Below, 13 T cell receptor beta chains from the same sample are listed, as sequenced in a study of cytomegalovirus exposure and HLA in healthy donors. Primers for the PCR totalled 60 Vbeta and 13 Jbeta. Clones were read by immunoSEQ multiplex PCR, and TCRdb kept only the in-frame ones, dropping some. The table counts about 110,000 clones; around 4% lies in the top ten. The sequenced material came from PBMCs. The receptors were sampled from a man younger than 30 in good health and CMV-seronegative.

This chain uses TRBV6-5 with TRBJ2-2; no clear D gene. The CDR3 extends over 15 amino acids. The V end was cut by 2 bases, the J end by 2 bases, with 9 bases between. CDR1 and CDR2 (germline): MNHEY, SVGAGI. CDR3 coding DNA: TGTGCCAGCAGTTACAACGGCGGCAACACCGGGGAGCTGTTTTTT. Protein sequence: CASSYNGGNTGELFF.

V usage is TRBV28 and J usage is TRBJ2-3; 8 bases map to TRBD1. J gave up 3 bases and V 4 bases, and 12 bases lay outside the gene matches. The CDR3 is 17 residues long. Germline CDR1 is MDHEN and CDR2 is SYDVKM. In DNA, the CDR3 is TGTGCCAGCAGTTCCCCACCCAGGGGGCGTGGGACAGATACGCAGTATTTT. Amino acids: CASSSPPRGRGTDTQYF.

The chain is built from TRBV27 and TRBJ1-6; D uncertain. V was pared by 7 bases and J by 6 bases, with 7 bases between. The CDR3 has 12 amino acids. Germline CDR1 reads MNHEY; CDR2 reads SMNVEV (reference sequence). CDR3 coding DNA: TGTGCCAGCAACGCGTTTAATTCACCCCTCCACTTT. It is translated as CASNAFNSPLHF.

The CDR3 DNA sequence: TGCGCCAGCAGCTTAGGGGCGGACACCTACGAGCAGTACTTC. Amino acid sequence: CASSLGADTYEQYF. The chain joins TRBV5-1 to TRBJ2-7; D is possibly TRBD1 (5 bases). The CDR3 loop spans 14 amino acids. Trimming shortened V by 2 bases and J by 2 bases, and 11 bases separated the two germline ends. Germline V gene data show CDR1 as SGHRS and CDR2 as YFSETQ.

The rearrangement links TRBV9 to TRBJ1-2; 7 positions match TRBD1. Germline values: CDR1 SGDLS, CDR2 YYNGEE. V dropped 0 bases and J dropped 2; count of bases not matched to a gene: 4. This CDR3 spans 15 amino acids. CDR3 DNA: TGTGCCAGCAGCGTAGAGGGCAGGGGGAACTATGGCTACACCTTC. Translating gives CASSVEGRGNYGYTF.

V and J are TRBV7-9 and TRBJ2-5; the D is unclear. Looked up from germline, CDR1 is SEHNR and CDR2 is FQNEAQ (reference sequence). V lost 5 bases to trimming and J lost 5 bases, with 6 bases between them. The CDR3 totals 11 residues. CDR3 in DNA: TGTGCCAGCAGCCCCCAGGAGACCCAGTACTTC. Amino acid sequence: CASSPQETQYF.

V and J are TRBV5-4 and TRBJ2-2; D is undetermined. Trimming removed 5 bases from V and 4 bases from J, with 12 bases in between. Germline values: CDR1 SGHNT, CDR2 YYREEE (reference sequence). The CDR3 length is 14 residues. The CDR3: CASRGDPSTGELFF. CDR3 sequence (DNA): TGTGCCAGCAGAGGAGACCCGAGCACCGGGGAGCTGTTTTTT.

The chain carries TRBV28 and TRBJ2-1, with D maybe TRBD2 (5 bases). Trimming took 3 bases from V and 8 from J, leaving 17 bases between them. Germline V gene lookup returns CDR1 MDHEN and CDR2 SYDVKM. CDR3 length: 15 residues. The CDR3 nucleotides read TGTGCCAGCAGTTTCGGAACTATTGGGAGCGATGAGCAGTTCTTC. This encodes CASSFGTIGSDEQFF.

V usage is TRBV7-2 and J usage is TRBJ2-7, with 7 positions matching TRBD1. CDR3 length: 14 amino acids. V dropped 4 bases and J dropped 2; count of bases not matched to a gene: 5. Germline V gene lookup returns CDR1 SGHTA and CDR2 FQGNSA. The CDR3 here is CASSSQGTTYEQYF. The CDR3 nucleotides are TGTGCCAGCAGCTCACAGGGGACAACCTACGAGCAGTACTTC.

The chain has TRBV2 and TRBJ2-7; D possibly corresponds to TRBD1 (5 bases). The CDR3 has 15 amino acids. Between the trimmed V and J ends, which lost 2 bases and 0 bases, there was a span of 11 bases. Germline V gives CDR1 SNHLY, CDR2 FYNNEI. The CDR3 spells CASSEQGLSSYEQYF. The CDR3 nucleotides are TGTGCCAGCAGTGAACAGGGCCTGAGCTCCTACGAGCAGTACTTC.

The V call is TRBV4-1, the J call TRBJ2-2, with 9 bases matching TRBD2. This CDR3 has 15 residues. J gave up 1 base and V 6 bases, and 3 bases lay outside the gene matches. Germline V gene data show CDR1 as MGHRA and CDR2 as YSYEKL. The CDR3 here is CASRPTSGNTGELFF. The CDR3 nucleotides are TGCGCCAGCAGGCCGACTAGCGGGAACACCGGGGAGCTGTTTTTT.

The rearrangement joins TRBV6-1 to TRBJ1-1, with no clear D. Trimming stripped 5 bases from V and 8 bases from J, with 15 bases between. This CDR3 has 13 amino acids. Germline V CDR1 and CDR2: MNHNS, SASEGT. The CDR3 DNA is TGTGCCAGCAGTAGGTATTGGGCAGAGGAAGCTTTCTTT. It is translated as CASSRYWAEEAFF.

The chain uses TRBV10-2 and TRBJ1-1; 7 bases fit TRBD1. CDR1 is WSHSY, CDR2 SAAADI, per germline. V trimming: 7 bases; J trimming: 4 bases; junction bases outside the gene matches: 6. This CDR3 is built from 13 residues. The CDR3 bases are TGCGCCAGCATGGAGGGGGCTAGCACTGAAGCTTTCTTT. It is translated as CASMEGASTEAFF.